The 32 T cell receptor beta chains below were found in one sample sequenced in a study of identical twins listed by TCRdb under 2016. Library method: 5' RACE. Instrument on record: Illumina HiSeq 2000. TCRdb trimmed public reads at Q25 via fastp, called clones via MiXCR and kept in-frame beta chains. Merged by CDR3 protein, the rows form single entries marked with the most common genes and DNA. The sample yields some 590,000 distinct CDR3 sequences; over 8.5% were counted once. Roughly 3% of the sample is in the top ten clones. The same sample was also used in a study of yellow fever vaccine responses in identical twins.

Material: PBMCs. All receptors derive from a woman between 18 and 29 years old in good health.

Many counts were recorded for this clonotype. This rearrangement joins TRBV6-5 to TRBJ2-2, with a weak D call TRBD1 (6 bases). The germline gives CDR1 MNHEY, CDR2 SVGAGI. V gave up 2 bases and J gave up 8 bases, with 15 bases separating them. This CDR3 is 15 amino acids long. CDR3 bases: TGTGCCAGCAGTTACCGACAACAGGGAGCGGGGGAGCTGTTTTTT. Its protein is CASSYRQQGAGELFF.

This clonotype was seen many times. The CDR3 nucleotides read TGTGCCAGCAGCTTCAAGGGGCAAAACATTCAGTACTTC. Its protein product is CASSFKGQNIQYF. The V call is TRBV7-2, the J call TRBJ2-4; tentatively, D is TRBD1 (5 bases). CDR1 is SGHTA and CDR2 is FQGNSA in the germline V gene. The CDR3 has 13 amino acids. V gave up 3 bases and J gave up 5 bases, with 8 bases separating them.

The rearrangement links TRBV12-3 or TRBV12-4 to TRBJ2-1, with D maybe TRBD2 (6 bases). The CDR3 is 15 residues long. V was clipped by 8 bases and J by 0 bases, with 14 bases between them. CDR3 bases: TGTGCCAGCGCCGCGGGGAAGAGCTCCTACAATGAGCAGTTCTTC. As protein: CASAAGKSSYNEQFF.

The rearrangement uses TRBV29-1 and TRBJ1-2; D remains unclear. Germline V gene lookup returns CDR1 SQVTM and CDR2 ANQGSEA. CDR3 length: 11 amino acids. V was shortened by 4 bases and J by 8 bases, with 11 bases between the two germline ends. The CDR3 nucleotides read TGCAGCGTTGTCGCTTTTGAGGGCTACACCTTC. As protein: CSVVAFEGYTF.

This clonotype was observed many times. The chain employs TRBV12-3 or TRBV12-4 and TRBJ2-2; D may be TRBD1 or TRBD2 (5 bases each). The CDR3 is 12 residues long. CDR3 loop: CAGAGAPGELFF. CDR3 coding DNA: TGTGCAGGGGCCGGGGCGCCCGGGGAGCTGTTTTTT.

This clonotype was counted between two and nine times. The chain uses TRBV4-3 and TRBJ2-3; possibly TRBD2 for D (6 bases). This CDR3 is 16 amino acids long. V was trimmed by 1 base and J by 1 base, leaving 12 bases between them. The germline V gene encodes CDR1 LGHNA and CDR2 YSLEER. The CDR3 bases are TGCGCCAGCAGCCAAGCTTCGGGGGTGGGCACAGATACGCAGTATTTT. Translation gives CASSQASGVGTDTQYF.

Only a few counts were recorded for this clonotype. The chain employs TRBV7-9 and TRBJ1-1, with a weak D call TRBD1 (5 bases). Germline V gene sequence: CDR1 SEHNR, CDR2 FQNEAQ (reference sequence). The CDR3 contains 14 residues. V lost 3 bases and J lost 1, with 9 bases in between. CDR3 sequence reads: CASSFGRGNTEAFF. The CDR3 DNA sequence: TGTGCCAGCAGCTTTGGGAGGGGGAACACTGAAGCTTTCTTT.

This clonotype was counted ten times or more. This chain uses TRBV20-1 with TRBJ2-7, with D unresolved. This CDR3 is built from 12 residues. Germline-derived CDR1 and CDR2 are DFQATT and SNEGSKA (reference sequence). Trimming cost V 3 bases and J 2 bases, with 8 bases left between them. The chain's CDR3 is CSARGITYEQYF. The CDR3 DNA sequence: TGCAGTGCTAGGGGGATAACCTACGAGCAGTACTTC.

The genes are TRBV12-3 or TRBV12-4 and TRBJ2-7, with D possibly called TRBD1 or TRBD2 (5 bases each). This CDR3 is built from 14 residues. The V and J ends lost 4 bases and 4 bases respectively, with 14 bases between them. CDR3 sequence reads: CASSSPRDAYEQYF. CDR3 nucleotides: TGTGCCAGCAGTTCGCCGAGGGACGCATACGAGCAGTACTTC.

The V and J genes are TRBV7-8 and TRBJ2-3, with D perhaps TRBD1 (5 bases). The CDR3 is 17 residues long. Germline V CDR1 and CDR2: SGHVS, FQNEAQ. V lost 5 bases, J lost 4 bases, and 22 bases lay in between. In nucleotides, the CDR3 is TGTGCCAGCAGCCTCATAGGGGCTAGGTGGAGTGCAGATACGCAGTATTTT. Translation gives CASSLIGARWSADTQYF.

This clonotype was recorded a few times. V usage is TRBV6-1 and J usage is TRBJ2-3; 8 positions match TRBD2. Looked up from germline, CDR1 is MNHNS and CDR2 is SASEGT. V shed 5 bases and J 0 bases; nucleotides not matched to a gene: 7. CDR3 length: 16 amino acids. Written as DNA, the CDR3 is TGTGCCAGCAGTCCCAATAGCGGGGTTAGCACAGATACGCAGTATTTT. It translates to CASSPNSGVSTDTQYF.

The chain combines TRBV7-9 with TRBJ2-3, with D possibly called TRBD1 or TRBD2 (5 bases each). The germline gives CDR1 SEHNR, CDR2 FQNEAQ (reference sequence). V gave up 8 bases and J gave up 6 bases, with 12 bases separating them. This CDR3 spans 12 amino acids. CDR3: CASWGIRDTQYF. The CDR3 DNA sequence: TGTGCCAGCTGGGGGATTAGGGATACGCAGTATTTT.

This clonotype has ten or more counts. The chain combines TRBV14 with TRBJ2-7; D not certain. The V gene lost 0 bases and the J gene lost 3 bases, with 3 bases spanning the gap. Germline V gives CDR1 SGHDN, CDR2 FVKESK. The CDR3 runs 12 residues. The CDR3 DNA reads TGTGCCAGCAGCCAAGAATTCTACGAGCAGTACTTC. Its translation: CASSQEFYEQYF.

This clonotype was counted between two and nine times. V is TRBV7-9 and J is TRBJ2-1, with D perhaps matching TRBD1 (6 bases). The germline V gene encodes CDR1 SEHNR and CDR2 FQNEAQ (reference sequence). CDR3 length equals 15 residues. V dropped 5 bases and J dropped 8 bases, with 19 bases sitting between them. The DNA of the CDR3 is TGTGCCAGCAGCCACCGGGACACCCCTCTAGATGAGCAGTTCTTC. Encoded protein: CASSHRDTPLDEQFF.

This clonotype was seen ten or more times. The chain employs TRBV27 and TRBJ2-1; 9 bases align to TRBD1. This CDR3 spans 16 amino acids. V lost 5 bases, J lost 4 bases, and 9 bases stayed unmatched. Germline CDR1 reads MNHEY; CDR2 reads SMNVEV (reference sequence). The chain's CDR3 is CASSPDRDRAYNEQFF. The DNA of the CDR3 is TGTGCCAGCAGTCCCGACCGGGACAGGGCTTACAATGAGCAGTTCTTC.

This chain connects TRBV30 to TRBJ2-7, with 7 bases aligning to TRBD2. After removal of 2 bases from V and 4 bases from J, the junction contained 5 bases not matched to a gene. CDR1 and CDR2 from the germline V gene are GTSNPN and SVGIG (reference sequence). This CDR3 contains 13 residues. The CDR3 reads CAWSRRGSYEQYF. The DNA for the CDR3 is TGTGCCTGGAGTAGGCGGGGGTCGTACGAGCAGTACTTC. The full variable domain, completed using reference TRBV30 and TRBJ2-7, is SQTIHQWPATLVQPVGSPLSLECTVEGTSNPNLYWYRQAAGRGLQLLFYSVGIGQISSEVPQNLSASRPQDRQFILSSKKLLLSDSGFYLCAWSRRGSYEQYFGPGTRLTVT.

This clonotype occurred many times. The chain joins TRBV6-2 or TRBV6-3 to TRBJ1-1, with D possibly TRBD1 on 5 matching bases. V was trimmed by 2 bases and J by 5 bases, leaving 9 bases between them. Germline CDR1 is MNHEY and CDR2 is SVGEGT. This CDR3 region has 13 residues. Written as DNA, the CDR3 is TGTGCCAGCAGTTACGCTAGGGGAACTGAAGCTTTCTTT. Translated, it gives CASSYARGTEAFF.

V gene TRBV7-2 combines with J gene TRBJ2-7, with 10 nucleotides matching TRBD1. V shed 0 bases, J shed 6 bases, and the junction held 8 bases outside the gene matches. The germline CDR1 and CDR2 sequences are SGHTA and FQGNSA. CDR3 size: 16 residues. The CDR3 is CASSLALGQGSSEQYF. In nucleotides, the CDR3 is TGTGCCAGCAGCTTAGCGTTGGGACAGGGGTCATCCGAGCAGTACTTC.

This clonotype was picked up many times. The chain has TRBV4-1 and TRBJ1-6, with 8 bases that match TRBD1. The CDR3 is made up of 14 amino acids. V trimming: 3 bases; J trimming: 8 bases; junction bases outside the gene matches: 3. Germline lookup yields CDR1 MGHRA and CDR2 YSYEKL. The CDR3 coding sequence is TGCGCCAGCAGCCACGGACAGGGTGATTCACCCCTCCACTTT. Encoded protein: CASSHGQGDSPLHF.

This clonotype was recorded a few times. The chain carries TRBV20-1 and TRBJ1-1; 8 nucleotides line up with TRBD1. The germline gives CDR1 DFQATT, CDR2 SNEGSKA (reference sequence). Germline trimming cut 3 bases from V and 5 bases from J; bases unmatched to any gene: 2. The CDR3 covers 12 residues. CDR3 coding DNA: TGCAGTGCTAGCCGGACAGGGACTGAAGCTTTCTTT. This encodes CSASRTGTEAFF.

This clonotype was picked up a small number of times. This chain uses TRBV11-2 with TRBJ2-4; D possibly corresponds to TRBD2 (6 bases). Germline CDR1 is SGHAT and CDR2 is FQNNGV. V was trimmed by 0 bases and J by 2 bases, leaving 8 bases between them. The CDR3 runs 15 residues. This CDR3 reads CASSLEGGTKNIQYF. The DNA for the CDR3 is TGTGCCAGCAGCTTAGAGGGGGGAACCAAAAACATTCAGTACTTC.

This sequence joins TRBV11-3 and TRBJ2-5; TRBD2 is a possible D gene (6 bases). Deletions cut 1 base from V and 4 bases from J, with 13 bases between. From germline, CDR1 is SGHNT and CDR2 YENEEA. CDR3 size: 15 residues. The CDR3 DNA is TGTGCCAGCAGCTTAGGGCAGGGAGGCACAGAGACCCAGTACTTC. Its protein is CASSLGQGGTETQYF.

This clonotype appeared many times. This rearrangement joins TRBV28 to TRBJ1-1; 12 bases are a match to TRBD1. CDR3 length equals 13 residues. V gave up 6 bases and J gave up 4 bases; unmatched junction bases: 0. CDR1 MDHEN and CDR2 SYDVKM come from the germline V gene. In DNA form, the CDR3 reads TGTGCCAGCAGGGGACAGGGGGCCACTGAAGCTTTCTTT. Its protein is CASRGQGATEAFF.

This sequence joins TRBV3-1 and TRBJ2-7; D perhaps matches TRBD2 (6 bases). This CDR3 is built from 15 residues. Germline V gene data show CDR1 as LGHDT and CDR2 as YNNKEL (reference sequence). Trimming shortened V by 1 base and J by 3 bases, and 13 bases separated the two germline ends. In DNA, the CDR3 is TGTGCCAGCAGCCAAGTGCCTAGCGCTCACTACGAGCAGTACTTC. Residues: CASSQVPSAHYEQYF.

Only a few counts were recorded for this clonotype. The chain recombines TRBV5-1 with TRBJ2-1; D unclear. Deletions cut 4 bases from V and 5 bases from J, with 10 bases between. The CDR3 extends over 13 amino acids. Germline loops: CDR1 SGHRS, CDR2 YFSETQ. The CDR3 protein is CASSPLDDNEQFF. The CDR3 coding sequence is TGCGCCAGCAGCCCCCTGGACGACAATGAGCAGTTCTTC.

This clonotype has more than one count but fewer than ten. The chain is built from TRBV7-9 and TRBJ2-5; no reliable D call. Trimming took 3 bases from V and 2 from J, leaving 13 bases between them. This CDR3 has 15 amino acids. The germline gives CDR1 SEHNR, CDR2 FQNEAQ (reference sequence). CDR3 sequence: CASSFPGGGQETQYF. CDR3 in DNA: TGTGCCAGCAGCTTCCCCGGCGGCGGACAAGAGACCCAGTACTTC. Full variable domain (remainder filled in from reference TRBV7-9 and TRBJ2-5): DTGVSQNPRHKITKRGQNVTFRCDPISEHNRLYWYRQTLGQGPEFLTYFQNEAQLEKSRLLSDRFSAERPKGSFSTLEIQRTEQGDSAMYLCASSFPGGGQETQYFGPGTRLLVL.

This clonotype was counted a few times. This sequence joins TRBV27 and TRBJ2-4, with D tentatively TRBD2 (5 bases). V gave up 0 bases and J gave up 7 bases, with 7 bases separating them. This CDR3 comprises 13 residues. Germline lookup yields CDR1 MNHEY and CDR2 SMNVEV (reference sequence). CDR3 sequence reads: CASSLSRRNIQYF. Written as DNA, the CDR3 is TGTGCCAGCAGTTTATCTAGGAGGAACATTCAGTACTTC.

The sample holds a few counts of this clonotype. The rearrangement uses TRBV7-9 and TRBJ2-1; TRBD2 agrees at 9 bases. Trimming took 5 bases from V and 0 from J; bases not matched to a gene: 8. CDR1 and CDR2 (germline): SEHNR, FQNEAQ (reference sequence). The CDR3 sequence is 17 residues long. CDR3 region: CASSPRTSAFSYNEQFF. CDR3 DNA sequence: TGTGCCAGCAGCCCCCGGACTAGCGCTTTCTCCTACAATGAGCAGTTCTTC. The variable domain in full, with the rest retrieved from reference TRBV7-9 and TRBJ2-1, is DTGVSQNPRHKITKRGQNVTFRCDPISEHNRLYWYRQTLGQGPEFLTYFQNEAQLEKSRLLSDRFSAERPKGSFSTLEIQRTEQGDSAMYLCASSPRTSAFSYNEQFFGPGTRLTVL.

This clonotype was recorded many times. The J gene is TRBJ2-7, the V gene TRBV6-2 or TRBV6-3; D may be TRBD2 (7 bases). The CDR3 covers 14 residues. Deletions cut 4 bases from V and 3 bases from J, with 13 bases between. Per germline, CDR1 MNHEY and CDR2 SVGEGT. CDR3: CASSWEGGFYEQYF. CDR3 DNA sequence: TGTGCCAGCAGTTGGGAGGGGGGATTCTACGAGCAGTACTTC.

In this sample, this clonotype turned up a few times. V and J are TRBV20-1 and TRBJ2-7; D is possibly TRBD2 (5 bases). This CDR3 is built from 13 residues. CDR1 and CDR2 (germline): DFQATT, SNEGSKA (reference sequence). The V and J ends lost 1 base and 6 bases respectively, with 13 bases between them. The CDR3 DNA follows: TGCAGTGCTAGAGGACTATCCTTAGGCGAGCAGTACTTC. Translation: CSARGLSLGEQYF.

The gene calls are TRBV18 and TRBJ2-4; D is ambiguous. CDR1 and CDR2 from the germline V gene are KGHSH and LQKENI. Trimming left V 2 bases short and J 0 bases short, with 11 bases between. The CDR3 spans 16 residues. In DNA, the CDR3 is TGTGCCAGCTCACCAACGCAGGAGCTAGCCAAAAACATTCAGTACTTC. Amino acids: CASSPTQELAKNIQYF.

The V and J genes are TRBV5-1 and TRBJ2-7, with 7 bases matching TRBD1. This CDR3 has 14 residues. CDR1 and CDR2 (germline): SGHRS, YFSETQ. The V gene end was trimmed by 0 bases and the J gene end by 7 bases; junction bases not matched to a gene: 7. The CDR3 is CASSLGQGKREQYF. CDR3 nucleotides: TGCGCCAGCAGCTTGGGACAGGGAAAAAGGGAGCAGTACTTC.